The clone carrying this TCR beta chain was recorded at least ten times. Its antigen is not known. The data were produced by immunoSEQ multiplex PCR, yet TCRdb's version contains in-frame clones alone and is incomplete. The sample was found to contain fewer than 40,000 clones, and every one recurs. The data were taken from a study of T cells after posttransplantation cyclophosphamide. Germline V gene sequence: CDR1 MRHNA, CDR2 SNTAGT. V lost 6 bases and J lost 3, with 13 bases in between. The CDR3 is 14 residues long. Study-level findings and limits: Later post-transplant blood repertoires were often dominated by donor CD8+ memory clones. TRB overlap between skin or GI tissue T cells and blood was limited.

The source of this sequence is a woman aged 45-60 years in good health and a related stem cell transplant donor. The chain combines TRBV6-4 with TRBJ2-3; no reliable D call. Sequenced material: PBMCs. As DNA, the CDR3 is TGTGCCAGCAGGGCCACCTCAGATACAGATACGCAGTATTTT. Protein sequence: CASRATSDTDTQYF.